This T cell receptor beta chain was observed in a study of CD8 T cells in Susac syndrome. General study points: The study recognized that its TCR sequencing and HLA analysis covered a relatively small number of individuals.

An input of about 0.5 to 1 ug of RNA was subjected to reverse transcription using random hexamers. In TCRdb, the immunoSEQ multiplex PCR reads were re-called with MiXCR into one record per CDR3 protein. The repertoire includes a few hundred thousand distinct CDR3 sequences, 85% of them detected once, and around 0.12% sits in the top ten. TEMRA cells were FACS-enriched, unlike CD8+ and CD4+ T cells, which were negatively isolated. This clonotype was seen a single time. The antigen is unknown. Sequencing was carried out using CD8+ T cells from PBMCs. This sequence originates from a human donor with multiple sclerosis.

CDR3: CASSLSAGSNQPQHF. The DNA of the CDR3 is TGTGCCAGCAGTTTATCGGCAGGAAGCAATCAGCCCCAGCATTTT. The rearrangement joins TRBV27 to TRBJ1-5; D gene uncertain. The CDR3 covers 15 residues. Germline assignment: CDR1 MNHEY and CDR2 SMNVEV (reference sequence). V was clipped by 0 bases and J by 1 base, with 7 bases between them.